This T cell receptor beta chain was identified during a study of cytotoxic CD8 clonotypes in ibrutinib-treated CLL. Study observations and caveats: Baseline values of clonality outstripped age-matched healthy donors and followed circulating CD8+ T-cell counts.

This clone was found a few times. Its antigen is undetermined. Depth targeted 1 in 200,000 to 1 in 1 million T cells, averaging approximately 9.3x coverage per clonotype. Libraries were prepared by immunoSEQ multiplex PCR; TCRdb keeps only in-frame clonotypes and omits some of them. The sample lists some 170,000 clones, 88% occurring once. The CDR3 covers 16 residues. The germline gives CDR1 SGHRS, CDR2 YFSETQ. Trimming removed 2 bases at V and 4 bases at J, with 18 bases between. The chain employs TRBV5-1 and TRBJ1-1; D unclear. This specimen consisted of PBMCs, obtained at disease progression, from a patient treated with ibrutinib. This TCR was sampled from a human donor with chronic lymphocytic leukemia. CDR3: CASSFNQAGKGTEAFF. The CDR3 bases are TGCGCCAGCAGCTTTAACCAGGCCGGTAAGGGCACTGAAGCTTTCTTT.